This record covers a single T cell receptor beta chain. V lost 5 bases and J lost 4; bases outside the gene matches: 5. Germline-derived CDR1 and CDR2 are SGHTA and FQGNSA. CDR3 length: 14 amino acids. Per the original methods: From reference gene primer amplification, estimates of nucleated cell counts were derived. Sequenced by immunoSEQ multiplex PCR; TCRdb stores in-frame clones only, minus some. Clone size and the V and J calls come from that table; the DNA yielded D and trimming. The sample holds around 200,000 clones, around 86% seen once. This record belongs to a study of blood T cell repertoires in COVID-19.

Sequenced: peripheral blood. The source is a man aged 40-50 years with acute or convalescent COVID-19. The gene calls are TRBV7-2 and TRBJ1-5; 7 bases line up with TRBD1. The CDR3 spells CASSPGQINQPQHF. As DNA, the CDR3 is TGTGCCAGCAGCCCGGGACAGATAAATCAGCCCCAGCATTTT. The whole variable domain, filled in from reference TRBV7-2 and TRBJ1-5, reads GAGVSQSPSNKVTEKGKDVELRCDPISGHTALYWYRQSLGQGLEFLIYFQGNSAPDKSGLPSDRFSAERTGGSVSTLTIQRTQQEDSAVYLCASSPGQINQPQHFGDGTRLSIL.